The clone carrying this TCR beta chain came up once. Its matching antigen is unknown. Investigators performed immunoSEQ version v3.0 at survey level. Here immunoSEQ multiplex PCR was the method, and the copy in TCRdb shows in-frame clones only, minus some. The sample has approximately 30,000 clones, 70% to 80% seen once. Held in samples before DNA extraction were roughly 1-10 million cryopreserved PBMC. The V gene lost 1 base and the J gene lost 3 bases, with 9 bases spanning the gap. Germline CDR1 is SGHTA and CDR2 is FQGTGA. The CDR3 has 14 residues. The sample originates from a study of long-term antiretroviral therapy in people with HIV. Overall study results and limits: Narrower CDR3 length ranges marked HIV repertoires relative to controls. Dominant in the repertoire at all time points were clones expanded before ART. Information on adherence, resistance and therapy changes was unavailable.

The sequenced sample was unsorted PBMCs, obtained 1.9 years after starting antiretroviral therapy. The genes are TRBV7-3 and TRBJ1-2; no firm D call. The clonotype comes from a man younger than 35 with HIV. The CDR3 DNA reads TGTGCCAGCAGCTTAAATTCTGGGGACTATGGCTACACCTTC. This codes for CASSLNSGDYGYTF.